This TCR beta chain is drawn from a study of molecular identifiers for immune sequencing clone quantification. Study-wide results and limits: Barcode collisions between identical TCR molecules could shrink estimates of highly expanded clone sizes. The study found clones above 20 RNA copies held over 99% of effector molecules and under 1% in naive cells.

Libraries from naive CD8 cells were generated from about 20,000 to 1,000,000 sorted cells (with 10%, 30% or 50% RNA). Sorting defined naive CD8 T cells as CD8+CD4-CCR7+CD45RA+. The CDR3 loop spans 13 amino acids. Per germline, CDR1 SEHNR and CDR2 FQNEAQ (reference sequence). Trimming took 4 bases from V and 4 from J, leaving 9 bases between them. TCRdb re-analysed the PCR reads in MiXCR, keeping a single row per CDR3 protein. The sample has 88,000 or so distinct CDR3 sequences, over 20% seen once. This clonotype has ten or more counts. As yet, its antigen is unknown. The rearrangement uses TRBV7-9 and TRBJ2-3; the D is unclear. The TCR originated in a human donor in good health. Some libraries in this study had Jurkat cell RNA spiked in. The specimen sequenced was naive CD8+ T cells from blood, with Jurkat cell RNA spiked in. The subset is: FACS-sorted CD8+CD4-CCR7+CD45RA+ naive T cells. The CDR3 region is CASSYQTSDTQYF. The CDR3 DNA reads as TGTGCCAGCAGCTACCAAACTTCAGATACGCAGTATTTT.